The 17 T cell receptor beta chains below were found in one sample sequenced in a study of spatial heterogeneity in lung cancer. The time point: sample taken at primary tumor resection. The study sequenced unsorted whole RNA from tumor, nontumor lung or frozen PBMC. TCRdb analysed the 5' RACE reads with MiXCR anew, one entry per CDR3 protein. The sample includes a few thousand distinct CDR3 sequences, 18% seen only once; the top ten take 20% to 25%. The sequenced sample was normal lung tissue next to the tumor, obtained at surgery. These receptor sequences come from a male donor with early-stage non-small cell lung cancer.

A word on this clonotype: This beta chain slipped into a library made for alpha chains as a stray read, so its size is not meaningful. This chain joins TRBV3-1 and TRBJ2-7; 8 positions match TRBD1. Per the germline V gene, CDR1 is LGHDT and CDR2 is YNNKEL (reference sequence). The CDR3 spans 15 residues. V trimming: 4 bases; J trimming: 0 bases; junction bases outside the gene matches: 5. In nucleotides, the CDR3 is TGTGCCAGCAGCCTTCAGACAGGGGCCTCCTACGAGCAGTACTTC. Its protein is CASSLQTGASYEQYF.

By share, this clonotype counts as medium-sized. The library was designed around alpha chains, so this beta chain is a stray read whose abundance carries little weight. The rearrangement uses TRBV28 and TRBJ1-6, with D perhaps TRBD1 (5 bases). This CDR3 region has 15 residues. V dropped 1 base and J dropped 5 bases, with 9 bases sitting between them. CDR1 MDHEN and CDR2 SYDVKM come from the germline V gene. CDR3 nucleotides: TGTGCCAGCAGTTTATCAGGGAAGAATAATTCACCCCTCCACTTT. It encodes CASSLSGKNNSPLHF.

This clonotype was detected ten times or more. A library made for alpha chains picked up this beta chain off target, so its size means little. The gene calls are TRBV5-1 and TRBJ2-7; 9 positions match TRBD1. The CDR3 length is 14 residues. In germline, CDR1 is SGHRS, CDR2 YFSETQ. The J segment lost 6 bases and the V segment lost 4 bases, leaving 8 bases of the junction unmatched. The CDR3 spells CASSPSGTGPEQYV. CDR3 nucleotides: TGCGCCAGCAGCCCCTCCGGGACAGGGCCCGAGCAGTACGTC.

This clonotype has a count of ten or more. This beta chain is an unintended read in a library built for alpha chains; its size means little. This chain links TRBV27 with TRBJ2-3; tentatively, D is TRBD1 or TRBD2 (6 bases each). CDR3 length equals 14 residues. Germline CDR1 reads MNHEY; CDR2 reads SMNVEV (reference sequence). V was trimmed by 4 bases and J by 6 bases, leaving 14 bases between them. The CDR3 bases are TGTGCCAGCAGTTGGGGGGCCGATCGGGATACGCAGTATTTT. Its translation is CASSWGADRDTQYF.

By frequency in the sample, this clonotype is medium-sized. Because the library targeted alpha chains, this beta chain is an off-target read whose size means little. This sequence joins TRBV25-1 and TRBJ2-3; maybe TRBD2 (5 bases). This CDR3 is built from 14 residues. Germline V gene data show CDR1 as MGHDK and CDR2 as SYGVNS. Trimming removed 7 bases from V and 2 bases from J, with 13 bases in between. CDR3 sequence reads: CASKEGTATDTQYF. In DNA, the CDR3 is TGTGCCAGCAAAGAGGGAACGGCCACAGATACGCAGTATTTT.

By share, this clonotype ranks as medium-sized. This beta chain is an off-target read within a library intended for alpha chains, so its frequency means little. The J gene is TRBJ2-7, the V gene TRBV5-6, with D perhaps TRBD2 (5 bases). Trimming took 0 bases from V and 0 from J, leaving 7 bases between them. The CDR3 sequence is 14 residues long. The germline V gene has CDR1 SGHDT and CDR2 YYEEEE. CDR3 sequence (DNA): TGTGCCAGCAGCTTGGCGGGGAGCTCCTACGAGCAGTACGTC. Translation gives CASSLAGSSYEQYV.

By sample fraction, this clonotype is medium-sized. In a library made to pick up alpha chains, this beta chain is a stray read with a size that means little. J is TRBJ2-3 and V is TRBV3-1; 8 nucleotides agree with TRBD2. The CDR3 consists of 17 residues. Germline loops: CDR1 LGHDT, CDR2 YNNKEL (reference sequence). The V gene end was trimmed by 0 bases and the J gene end by 3 bases; junction bases not matched to a gene: 8. CDR3 sequence (DNA): TGTGCCAGCAGCCAAGAAGAGACGGGAGGGGGAACAGATACGCAGTATTTT. Protein sequence: CASSQEETGGGTDTQYF.

Within the sample, this clonotype is medium-sized. This beta chain is a stray sequence in a library constructed for alpha chains; its clone size is not meaningful. This chain uses TRBV7-9 with TRBJ2-7; no reliable D call. The CDR3 has 14 residues. Germline CDR1 is SEHNR and CDR2 is FQNEAQ (reference sequence). With 3 bases removed from V and 0 bases from J, the gap between germline ends came to 9 bases. The CDR3 DNA reads as TGTGCCAGCAGCTTTCAGGAGAGCTCCTACGAGCAGTACTTC. Translated: CASSFQESSYEQYF.

A few counts support this clonotype. The library was built for alpha chains, so this beta chain is an off-target read and its size means little. The CDR3 DNA is TGTGCCAGCAGTCCCCGCACCATGAGAGAAAAACTGTTTTTT. Residues: CASSPRTMREKLFF. The chain couples TRBV28 to TRBJ1-4; D is unresolved. Trimming took off 5 bases at V and 8 bases at J, with 15 bases between the two ends. Germline V gene sequence: CDR1 MDHEN, CDR2 SYDVKM. This CDR3 is built from 14 residues. Full variable domain (outside the CDR3, taken from reference TRBV28 and TRBJ1-4): DVKVTQSSRYLVKRTGEKVFLECVQDMDHENMFWYRQDPGLGLRLIYFSYDVKMKEKGDIPEGYSVSREKKERFSLILESASTNQTSMYLCASSPRTMREKLFFGSGTQLSVL.

This clonotype rates as medium-sized. This beta chain turned up in a library designed for alpha chains; as an off-target read, its abundance says little. V gene TRBV7-2 combines with J gene TRBJ1-1, with TRBD1 matching 11 bases. Germline loops: CDR1 SGHTA, CDR2 FQGNSA. There are 15 residues in the CDR3. Trimming cost V 2 bases and J 3 bases; bases outside gene matches: 2. The CDR3 sequence is CASSLMGQGDTEAFF. Written as DNA, the CDR3 is TGTGCCAGCAGCTTAATGGGACAGGGGGACACTGAAGCTTTCTTT. Together with reference TRBV7-2 and TRBJ1-1, the CDR3 gives the full variable domain: GAGVSQSPSNKVTEKGKDVELRCDPISGHTALYWYRQSLGQGLEFLIYFQGNSAPDKSGLPSDRFSAERTGGSVSTLTIQRTQQEDSAVYLCASSLMGQGDTEAFFGQGTRLTVV.

In its sample, this clonotype is medium-sized. This beta chain is a stray sequence in a library constructed for alpha chains; its clone size is not meaningful. The chain joins TRBV27 to TRBJ2-4, with 7 bases matching TRBD2. CDR1 is MNHEY, CDR2 SMNVEV, per germline (reference sequence). V gave up 9 bases and J gave up 7 bases; unmatched junction bases: 12. The CDR3 is made up of 14 amino acids. In DNA form, the CDR3 reads TGTGCCAGTCAAGCCCCGGGACTACTGAACATTCAGTACTTC. Its translation: CASQAPGLLNIQYF.

This clonotype turned up a few times. With the library built for alpha chains, this beta chain is off target and its frequency is not meaningful. The rearrangement uses TRBV7-2 and TRBJ1-2; possible D gene TRBD1, 5 bases. This CDR3 region has 15 residues. V was clipped by 1 base and J by 2 bases, with 11 bases between them. Germline assignment: CDR1 SGHTA and CDR2 FQGNSA. The CDR3, as DNA: TGTGCCAGCAGCTTAGGACGGACAAGCAACTATGGCTACACCTTC. Amino acids: CASSLGRTSNYGYTF. Full variable domain (missing parts from reference TRBV7-2 and TRBJ1-2): GAGVSQSPSNKVTEKGKDVELRCDPISGHTALYWYRQSLGQGLEFLIYFQGNSAPDKSGLPSDRFSAERTGGSVSTLTIQRTQQEDSAVYLCASSLGRTSNYGYTFGSGTRLTVV.

This clonotype is categorized as medium-sized. At one end the junction does not follow the germline gene, possibly because of a read error. This beta chain is an unintended read in a library built for alpha chains; its size means little. The chain joins TRBV7-7 to TRBJ2-5; D may correspond to TRBD1 or TRBD2 (5 bases each). The germline gives CDR1 SSHAT, CDR2 FNYEAQ (reference sequence). The CDR3 contains 14 residues. The CDR3 nucleotides are TGTGCTAGCAGCCCCCTGGGGGTCGGAGAGACCCAGTACTTC. Amino acids: CASSPLGVGETQYF. Full variable domain (rest looked up from reference TRBV7-7 and TRBJ2-5): GAGVSQSPRYKVTKRGQDVTLRCDPISSHATLYWYQQALGQGPEFLTYFNYEAQPDKSGLPSDRFSAERPEGSISTLTIQRTEQRDSAMYRCASSPLGVGETQYFGPGTRLLVL.

In this sample, this clonotype is medium-sized. For a library built for alpha chains, this beta chain is a stray read; little rests on its size. This chain joins TRBV4-2 and TRBJ2-3; possible D gene TRBD2, 6 bases. Germline CDR1 is LGHNA and CDR2 is YNFKEQ. The ends were cut back, 1 base at V and 1 base at J, with 12 bases in the middle. The CDR3 loop spans 16 amino acids. CDR3 sequence (DNA): TGTGCCAGCAGCCAAGCGGTGACTAGGGGCACAGATACGCAGTATTTT. This codes for CASSQAVTRGTDTQYF.

On this clonotype itself: Since the library was made to target alpha chains, this beta chain is a stray read and its abundance is not meaningful. CDR3 sequence reads: CSARDFTGAGELFF. In nucleotides, the CDR3 is TGCAGTGCTAGAGATTTCACGGGAGCCGGGGAGCTGTTTTTT. The chain employs TRBV20-1 and TRBJ2-2; weak D call: TRBD2 (6 bases). The germline V gene has CDR1 DFQATT and CDR2 SNEGSKA (reference sequence). V was shortened by 0 bases and J by 6 bases, with 11 bases between the two germline ends. The CDR3 sequence is 14 residues long.

By sample fraction, this clonotype is medium-sized. In a library made to pick up alpha chains, this beta chain is a stray read with a size that means little. V and J are TRBV5-1 and TRBJ2-2; TRBD2 might be the D (6 bases). The CDR3 consists of 15 residues. V was pared by 2 bases and J by 8 bases, with 16 bases between. CDR1 is SGHRS, CDR2 YFSETQ, per germline. The CDR3 DNA reads TGCGCCAGCAGCTTAACGGCGGGGATGGAAGGGGAGCTGTTTTTT. It specifies CASSLTAGMEGELFF.

This clonotype was recorded many times. A library prepared for alpha chains yielded this beta chain as an off-target read; its size is of little meaning. The chain joins TRBV6-6 to TRBJ2-2; D not certain. The CDR3 is made up of 14 amino acids. CDR1 MNHNY and CDR2 SVGAGI come from the germline V gene (reference sequence). V was shortened by 5 bases and J by 1 base, with 8 bases between the two germline ends. CDR3 loop: CASSPVKNTGELFF. The CDR3 DNA sequence: TGTGCCAGCAGTCCTGTTAAGAACACCGGGGAGCTGTTTTTT.